These T cell receptor beta chains were read from a single sample in a study of blood T cell repertoires in COVID-19. Data came from immunoSEQ multiplex PCR; TCRdb stores just in-frame clones and leaves some out. Of about 91,000 clones listed, about 77% were seen once; the top ten hold about 10%. The sequencing sample was made of peripheral blood. Receptors were obtained from an elderly woman with acute or convalescent COVID-19. The CDR3 runs from the conserved cysteine through the conserved F or W. D genes are given only for firm matches. Not every row has a clone size; where given, it reads once, few, many or a size class.

>13|once|TRBV5-6|TRBJ1-1|NA
TGTGCCAGCAGCGTAGAGCCGAACACTGAAGCTTTCTTT
CASSVEPNTEAFF
>16|few|TRBV18|TRBJ1-1|TRBD1
TGTGCCAGCTCACTCCTGGGACAGGGGGCGATAACTGAAGCTTTCTTT
CASSLLGQGAITEAFF
>13|NA|TRBV5-1|TRBJ2-7|NA
TGCGCCAGCAGCTTGGACGGGTATCGAGAGCAGTACTTC
CASSLDGYREQYF
>14|NA|TRBV28|TRBJ1-1|NA
TGTGCCAGCCATAACCGGGGTTCGAGTACTGAAGCTTTCTTT
CASHNRGSSTEAFF
>18|many|TRBV18|TRBJ1-6|TRBD1
TGTGCCAGCTCACCACGGCCCAGGGGGGTTGCCTATAATTCACCCCTCCACTTT
CASSPRPRGVAYNSPLHF
>16|NA|TRBV6-5|TRBJ1-2|TRBD1
TGTGCCAGCAGTTACTGGGGGACAGGGACCAACTATGGCTACACCTTC
CASSYWGTGTNYGYTF
>15|NA|TRBV3-1/TRBV3-2|TRBJ2-4|NA
TGTGCCAGCAGCCAAGGACAGATCGCCAAAAACATTCAGTACTTC
CASSQGQIAKNIQYF
>12|NA|TRBV12-3/TRBV12-4|TRBJ2-7|NA
TGTGCCAGCAGTTTCGGGGGCTACGAGCAGTACTTC
CASSFGGYEQYF
>13|NA|TRBV5-8|TRBJ1-5|NA
TGTGCCAGCAGCTTGGGGAGTATTGCGCCCCAGCATTTT
CASSLGSIAPQHF
>14|NA|TRBV7-9|TRBJ1-2|TRBD1
TGTGCCAGCAGCTCGGACAGGGGCGCACATGGCTACACCTTC
CASSSDRGAHGYTF
>15|many|TRBV6-1|TRBJ2-3|TRBD2
TGTGCCAGCAGTGATCGGACTAGTTCCACAGATACGCAGTATTTT
CASSDRTSSTDTQYF
>15|NA|TRBV19|TRBJ1-1|TRBD1
TGTGCCAGTAGTTTAACAGGGGGCGGCGGCACTGAAGCTTTCTTT
CASSLTGGGGTEAFF
>13|NA|TRBV2|TRBJ2-3|NA
TGTGCCAGCAGCAGAAAATTAAAAGATACGCAGTATTTT
CASSRKLKDTQYF
>16|NA|TRBV10-3|TRBJ2-1|TRBD2
TGTGCCATCAGTCCACTCCCTAGCGGGAGTCGTCATGAGCAGTTCTTC
CAISPLPSGSRHEQFF
>14|NA|TRBV28|TRBJ2-7|NA
TGTGCCAGCAGACAGCAGGGTCCCCCCTACGAGCAGTACTTC
CASRQQGPPYEQYF
>15|NA|TRBV9|TRBJ2-3|NA
TGTGCCAGCAGCGTCTCTGGCGGGAAAACAGATACGCAGTATTTT
CASSVSGGKTDTQYF
>16|NA|TRBV6-4|TRBJ2-3|TRBD1
TGTGCCAGCAGTGAAGGGGGCGCGATAAGCACAGATACGCAGTATTTT
CASSEGGAISTDTQYF
>15|few|TRBV4-1|TRBJ1-1|TRBD1
TGCGCCAGCAGCCCTGGACAGGGGGCTTGGGGTGAAGCTTTCTTT
CASSPGQGAWGEAFF
>17|NA|TRBV7-9|TRBJ2-3|TRBD2
TGTGCCAGCAGCTTATGGCGGGGGGGCCGTAGCACAGATACGCAGTATTTT
CASSLWRGGRSTDTQYF
>16|NA|TRBV6-2/TRBV6-3|TRBJ2-1|TRBD2
TGTGCCAGCAGTTACTCGAGTGGCGGGAGGCGGAATGAGCAGTTCTTC
CASSYSSGGRRNEQFF
>15|NA|TRBV15|TRBJ1-5|NA
TGTGCCACCAGCAGAGATGAGGTTTTGGGTCAGCCCCAGCATTTT
CATSRDEVLGQPQHF
>13|NA|TRBV6-6|TRBJ2-1|NA
TGTGCCAGCAGTTACGATGGGGCAGGGGAGCAGTTCTTC
CASSYDGAGEQFF
>12|NA|TRBV29-1|TRBJ2-7|NA
TGCAGCGCTGGACAGAACTCCTACGAGCAGTACTTC
CSAGQNSYEQYF
>15|NA|TRBV3-1/TRBV3-2|TRBJ1-1|NA
TGTGCCAGCAGCCAAGGGGTTCAGGAAATCACTGAAGCTTTCTTT
CASSQGVQEITEAFF
>15|many|TRBV7-2|TRBJ2-7|TRBD2
TGTGCCAGCAGCTTGGGGGAGGGGTGGACCTACGAGCAGTACTTC
CASSLGEGWTYEQYF
>15|NA|TRBV18|TRBJ1-1|TRBD1
TGTGCCAGCTCATCAACCGACAGGGTACCCTTCGGCGCTTTCTTT
CASSSTDRVPFGAFF
>17|NA|TRBV7-6|TRBJ2-7|TRBD1
TGTGCCAGCAGCGTAGCCCCGGGACAGGGATCTTCATACGAGCAGTACTTC
CASSVAPGQGSSYEQYF
>15|NA|TRBV19|TRBJ2-7|NA
TGTGCCAGTAGTATTCGGGGCGGACAGAGCTACGAGCAGTACTTC
CASSIRGGQSYEQYF
>15|NA|TRBV3-1/TRBV3-2|TRBJ1-3|TRBD1
TGTGCCAGCAGCCTGCTCGGGACAGACGGAAACACCATATATTTT
CASSLLGTDGNTIYF
>17|once|TRBV25-1|TRBJ2-7|TRBD2
TGTGCCAGCAGTGGTTGGACTAGCGGGCTAATGTCCTACGAGCAGTACTTC
CASSGWTSGLMSYEQYF
>18|once|TRBV7-3|TRBJ1-1|NA
TGTGCCAGCAGCTTAACGGGCTCTACCGGACTTAAGGGCGCTGAAGCTTTCTTT
CASSLTGSTGLKGAEAFF
>16|NA|TRBV4-1|TRBJ2-7|TRBD1
TGCGCCAGCAGCCAATTCAGACAGGGGCCCTCCTACGAGCAGTACTTC
CASSQFRQGPSYEQYF
>14|NA|TRBV6-5|TRBJ2-5|NA
TGTGCCAGCAGTTACCTGGGGGCAGGGGAGACCCAGTACTTC
CASSYLGAGETQYF
>13|NA|TRBV30|TRBJ1-3|NA
TGTGCCTGGAGGACTATCTCTGGAAACACCATATATTTT
CAWRTISGNTIYF
>16|NA|TRBV6-2/TRBV6-3|TRBJ2-5|TRBD2
TGTGCCAGCAGCCCTGGACTAGCGGGTTACCAAGAGACCCAGTACTTC
CASSPGLAGYQETQYF
>17|NA|TRBV7-3|TRBJ2-3|TRBD2
TGTGCCAGCAGCCCGGGACTAGCGGGGGGAGGAACAGATACGCAGTATTTT
CASSPGLAGGGTDTQYF
>15|NA|TRBV3-1/TRBV3-2|TRBJ1-4|TRBD1
TGTGCCAGCAGCCACCAGACAGGGCCTAATGAAAAACTGTTTTTT
CASSHQTGPNEKLFF
>13|many|TRBV6-5|TRBJ1-1|NA
TGTGCCAGCAGCCCCCGGGGGGCAGGGCAAGCTTTCTTT
CASSPRGAGQAFF
>14|NA|TRBV28|TRBJ1-1|NA
TGTGCCAGCAGTTTAAGAGAGGTGAGCACTGAAGCTTTCTTT
CASSLREVSTEAFF